These T cell receptor beta chains were read from a single sample in a study of T cell responses to AZD1222 COVID-19 vaccine. Assay: immunoSEQ multiplex PCR; the TCRdb copy retains only in-frame clones and omits some. The table includes approximately 150,000 clones, about 93% detected once. The sample in question was peripheral blood, obtained on day 0 of AZD1222 vaccination. The receptors were sampled from an adult in good health. CDR3s include the opening cysteine and the closing phenylalanine or tryptophan. A D gene is named only where the DNA matches it firmly. Some rows mark clone size as missing; the rest say once, few, many or name a class of expanded clone.

J | D | V | size | DNA | CDR3
TRBJ2-1 | NA | TRBV30 | NA | TGTGCCTGGAGTCAAATACCCCAAAATGAGCAGTTCTTC | CAWSQIPQNEQFF
TRBJ2-5 | NA | TRBV6-5 | NA | TGTGCCAGCAGTTACCATCGGGGGAACCAAGAGACCCAGTACTTC | CASSYHRGNQETQYF
TRBJ1-2 | NA | TRBV4-3 | NA | TGCGCCAGCAGCCAAGCTAGTCGGGGGAACTATGGCTACACCTTC | CASSQASRGNYGYTF
TRBJ1-2 | TRBD1 | TRBV4-3 | NA | TGCGCCAGCAGCCATCCCCGCCAGGGGGGGAGTGGCTACACCTTC | CASSHPRQGGSGYTF
TRBJ2-7 | NA | TRBV21-1 | once | TGTGCCAGCAGCAAAGTGGGGGCCCCTAGCGGGTACTACGAGCAGTACTTC | CASSKVGAPSGYYEQYF
TRBJ1-2 | NA | TRBV30 | NA | TGTGCCTGGAGTAATGTCTATGGCTACACCTTC | CAWSNVYGYTF
TRBJ1-4 | NA | TRBV18 | once | TGTGCCAGCTCACCGACGTCGACTAATGAAAAACTGTTTTTT | CASSPTSTNEKLFF
TRBJ1-4 | NA | TRBV6-6 | NA | TGTGCCAGCAGTTACAGATTAGGGCAGACTAATGAAAAACTGTTTTTT | CASSYRLGQTNEKLFF
TRBJ1-5 | TRBD1 | TRBV5-1 | NA | TGCGCCAGCAGCCCGGGACAGGGTTCAGTTAATCAGCCCCAGCATTTT | CASSPGQGSVNQPQHF
TRBJ1-2 | TRBD1 | TRBV27 | NA | TGTGCCAGCAGCTACGGGGGGACAGGGTCCTATGGCTACACCTTC | CASSYGGTGSYGYTF
TRBJ2-7 | NA | TRBV30 | NA | TGTGCCTGGAGTACTTCCGGGACTCCCCTCCCAGCCGTGCAGTACTTC | CAWSTSGTPLPAVQYF
TRBJ1-6 | NA | TRBV11-2 | NA | TGTGCCAGCAGCCTTCGGGAATCCTATAATTCACCCCTCCACTTT | CASSLRESYNSPLHF
TRBJ1-1 | NA | TRBV18 | NA | TGTGCCAGCTCACCGGAGGGAACTGAAGCTTTCTTT | CASSPEGTEAFF
TRBJ1-4 | NA | TRBV19 | once | TGTGCCGTTAAGTTCGAGGGTAATGAAAAACTGTTTTTT | CAVKFEGNEKLFF
TRBJ1-4 | NA | TRBV2 | NA | TGTGCCAGCAGTGAAGGAAAATCGCCGCTAGGAGCAGGTGAAAAACTGTTTTTT | CASSEGKSPLGAGEKLFF
TRBJ1-1 | NA | TRBV5-1 | NA | TGCGCCAGCAGCTTGGGATGGAGGGGGAACACTGAAGCTTTCTTT | CASSLGWRGNTEAFF
TRBJ2-5 | TRBD1 | TRBV6-5 | NA | TGTGCCAGCAGCCTGCAACAGGGGGCACAAGAGACCCAGTACTTC | CASSLQQGAQETQYF
TRBJ2-1 | NA | TRBV3-1/TRBV3-2 | NA | TGTGCCAGCAGCCCCCATACTAGCCGCGGGAAGAGCTCCTACAATGAGCAGTTCTTC | CASSPHTSRGKSSYNEQFF
TRBJ1-1 | NA | TRBV11-2 | once | TGTGCCAGCAGCTTAGATCTTAGGGCCAGCAACATGAACACTGAAGCTTTCTTT | CASSLDLRASNMNTEAFF
TRBJ2-5 | TRBD2 | TRBV4-1 | NA | TGCGCCAGCAGCCAAGTTCCAGCGGGAGGACAAGAGACCCAGTACTTC | CASSQVPAGGQETQYF
TRBJ1-2 | NA | TRBV20-1 | NA | TGCAGTGCTACAGATTTCTATGGCTACACCTTC | CSATDFYGYTF
TRBJ1-1 | NA | TRBV12-3/TRBV12-4 | NA | TGTGCCAGCAGTTTAAGGCAGAACACTGAAGCTTTCTTT | CASSLRQNTEAFF